Here is one TCR beta chain with its context. The antigen is undetermined. MiXCR was run by TCRdb on the reads, yielding one entry per CDR3 protein. The sample consists of more than 65,000 distinct CDR3 sequences, around 49% of them appearing once. CDR1 is SGHNT, CDR2 YYREEE, per germline (reference sequence). This CDR3 is built from 15 residues. V was trimmed by 4 bases and J by 1 base, leaving 11 bases between them. The sample is drawn from a study of T cell repertoires in cytomegalovirus infection. Notes on the study in general: HLA-C-restricted CMV-specific TCR beta clonotypes were dominant in the ex vivo response.

The chain is built from TRBV5-4 and TRBJ2-2; D is possibly TRBD2 (7 bases). The receptor was isolated from a human donor in good health (CMV status not recorded). Some clones in this sample may be carry-over from other donors' samples. Specimen: CD8+ T cells from cultured PBMCs, collected from culture after CMV antigen stimulation. CDR3 in amino acids: CASSGEGQNTGELFF. In nucleotides, the CDR3 is TGTGCCAGCAGCGGGGAGGGACAGAACACCGGGGAGCTGTTTTTT.